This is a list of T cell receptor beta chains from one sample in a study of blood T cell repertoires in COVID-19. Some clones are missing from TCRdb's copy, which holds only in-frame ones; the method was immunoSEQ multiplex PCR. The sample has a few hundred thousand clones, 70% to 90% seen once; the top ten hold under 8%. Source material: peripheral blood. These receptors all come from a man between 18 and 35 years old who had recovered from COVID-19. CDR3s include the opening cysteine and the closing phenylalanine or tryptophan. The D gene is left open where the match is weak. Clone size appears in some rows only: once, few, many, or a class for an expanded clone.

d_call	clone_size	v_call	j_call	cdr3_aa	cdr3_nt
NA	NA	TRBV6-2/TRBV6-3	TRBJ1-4	CASSANMLGAGEKLFF	TGTGCCAGCAGTGCCAATATGCTTGGGGCTGGTGAAAAACTGTTTTTT
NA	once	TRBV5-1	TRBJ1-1	CASSLALGVHTEAFF	TGCGCCAGCAGCTTAGCTCTAGGGGTGCACACTGAAGCTTTCTTT
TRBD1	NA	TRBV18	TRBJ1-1	CASSPPRTGLTEAFF	TGTGCCAGCTCACCACCGAGGACAGGGCTCACTGAAGCTTTCTTT
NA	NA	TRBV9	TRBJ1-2	CASSAGGGYTF	TGTGCCAGCAGCGCGGGAGGCGGCTACACCTTC
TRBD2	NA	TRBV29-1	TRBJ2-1	CSVEDLGLAGGSSYNEQFF	TGCAGCGTTGAAGATCTGGGACTAGCGGGAGGTAGCTCCTACAATGAGCAGTTCTTC
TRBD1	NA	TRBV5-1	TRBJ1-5	CASSLTGGHQPQHF	TGCGCCAGCAGCTTGACAGGGGGACATCAGCCCCAGCATTTT
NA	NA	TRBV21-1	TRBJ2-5	CASSKGRDRGPQETQYF	TGTGCCAGCAGCAAAGGACGGGACAGGGGTCCGCAAGAGACCCAGTACTTC
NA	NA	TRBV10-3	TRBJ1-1	CAISEGVLDTEAFF	TGTGCCATCAGTGAAGGGGTGCTTGACACTGAAGCTTTCTTT
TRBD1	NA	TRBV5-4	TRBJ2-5	CASSLVTGERDQYF	TGTGCCAGCAGCTTGGTTACAGGGGAACGGGACCAGTACTTC
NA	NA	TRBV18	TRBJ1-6	CASSPQNRAPLHF	TGTGCCAGCTCACCACAGAACCGAGCACCCCTCCACTTT
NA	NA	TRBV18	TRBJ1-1	CASSPGKQEEVRGAFF	TGTGCCAGCTCACCAGGGAAACAGGAAGAGGTCCGTGGCGCTTTCTTT
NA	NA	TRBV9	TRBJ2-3	CASSVAGSPTDTQYF	TGTGCCAGCAGCGTAGCGGGTTCCCCCACAGATACGCAGTATTTT
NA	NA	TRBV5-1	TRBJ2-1	CASSLVQSYNEQFF	TGCGCCAGCAGCTTGGTCCAGTCCTACAATGAGCAGTTCTTC
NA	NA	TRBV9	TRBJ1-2	CASSVGSNYGYTF	TGTGCCAGCAGCGTAGGGAGCAACTATGGCTACACCTTC